The 27 T cell receptor beta chains in this list originate from one sample, sequenced in a study of blood T cell repertoires in COVID-19. The protocol was immunoSEQ multiplex PCR, while the TCRdb copy is restricted to in-frame clones and leaves out a portion. Here the sample spans about 170,000 clones, less than 85% being singletons. The sample comprised peripheral blood. Every receptor here comes from a woman between 35 and 50 years old with COVID-19, enrolled during active disease.

This clone has more than one count but fewer than ten. The chain combines TRBV27 with TRBJ1-5; 7 bases are a match to TRBD1. Trimming removed 4 bases from V and 9 bases from J; junction bases left unmatched: 9. CDR1 and CDR2 (germline): MNHEY, SMNVEV (reference sequence). This CDR3 has 14 amino acids. As DNA, the CDR3 is TGTGCCAGCAGTTACGGACAGGCCACCCGGCCCCAGCATTTT. Protein sequence: CASSYGQATRPQHF.

The genes are TRBV27 and TRBJ2-2; TRBD2 is a possible D gene (6 bases). This CDR3 region has 18 residues. V was shortened by 5 bases and J by 2 bases, with 21 bases between the two germline ends. Germline CDR1 reads MNHEY; CDR2 reads SMNVEV (reference sequence). CDR3 amino acids: CASSPEVSSGVNTGELFF. DNA for the CDR3: TGTGCCAGCAGTCCCGAGGTTTCGTCGGGGGTCAACACCGGGGAGCTGTTTTTT.

The chain uses TRBV30 and TRBJ1-2; unclear D gene. The ends were cut back, 2 bases at V and 2 bases at J, with 3 bases in the middle. The CDR3 contains 11 residues. Germline V lookup: CDR1 GTSNPN, CDR2 SVGIG (reference sequence). The CDR3 reads CAWSRNYGYTF. DNA for the CDR3: TGTGCCTGGAGTCGGAACTATGGCTACACCTTC.

This clone was seen a handful of times. V usage is TRBV2 and J usage is TRBJ2-5; D remains unclear. V was shortened by 3 bases and J by 0 bases, with 23 bases between the two germline ends. This CDR3 has 19 amino acids. Germline V gene lookup returns CDR1 SNHLY and CDR2 FYNNEI. DNA of the CDR3: TGTGCCAGCAGTGACTTAAACCCTCTCCCTAGTCTTAACCAAGAGACCCAGTACTTC. Its protein is CASSDLNPLPSLNQETQYF.

This chain links TRBV28 with TRBJ2-5, with 7 bases matching TRBD2. After removal of 6 bases from V and 12 bases from J, the junction contained 7 bases not matched to a gene. The CDR3 totals 11 residues. Germline loops: CDR1 MDHEN, CDR2 SYDVKM. CDR3 nucleotides: TGTGCCAGCAGCTCCGGGACTACCAAGTACTTC. It translates to CASSSGTTKYF.

The chain recombines TRBV5-6 with TRBJ2-5; 8 bases match TRBD2. Germline V lookup: CDR1 SGHDT, CDR2 YYEEEE. V shed 2 bases, J shed 7 bases, and the junction held 4 bases outside the gene matches. This CDR3 has 13 residues. CDR3 sequence reads: CASSLQRGLTQYF. CDR3 nucleotide sequence: TGTGCCAGCAGCTTACAGCGGGGGTTGACCCAGTACTTC.

This clone appeared a single time. The rearrangement uses TRBV12-3 or TRBV12-4 and TRBJ2-2; D is undetermined. V lost 8 bases and J lost 3, with 7 bases in between. The CDR3 is 12 residues long. CDR3 bases: TGTGCCAGCCGCGGTTACACCGGGGAGCTGTTTTTT. It is translated as CASRGYTGELFF.

The rearrangement uses TRBV28 and TRBJ2-7; TRBD1 matches 11 bases. The germline gives CDR1 MDHEN, CDR2 SYDVKM. CDR3 size: 14 residues. V was clipped by 10 bases and J by 7 bases; unmatched bases: 12. The CDR3 nucleotides read TGTGCCACCTTGTCGGACAGGGGGCCTCGTGAGCAGTACTTC. The encoded protein is CATLSDRGPREQYF.

Only a few counts were recorded for this clone. The chain carries TRBV5-6 and TRBJ1-6, with D unresolved. With 0 bases removed from V and 14 bases from J, the gap between germline ends came to 15 bases. The CDR3 covers 14 residues. Germline V lookup: CDR1 SGHDT, CDR2 YYEEEE. The CDR3 DNA reads TGTGCCAGCAGCTTGGAGAGCTTCAGGCCCTCCCTCCACTTT. As protein: CASSLESFRPSLHF.

The rearrangement joins TRBV11-2 to TRBJ2-5, with 7 bases identical to TRBD2. With 0 bases clipped from V and 2 bases from J, the junction kept 3 bases outside the gene matches. Germline V CDR1 and CDR2: SGHAT, FQNNGV. The CDR3 is 15 amino acids. The CDR3 region has the DNA TGTGCCAGCAGCTTAGATGGGACTATACAAGAGACCCAGTACTTC. Translated, it gives CASSLDGTIQETQYF.

This chain links TRBV30 with TRBJ1-5; no clear D. The germline gives CDR1 GTSNPN, CDR2 SVGIG (reference sequence). The CDR3 is made up of 14 amino acids. Deletions cut 0 bases from V and 0 bases from J, with 6 bases between. Here the CDR3 reads CAWSVESSNQPQHF. For the CDR3, the DNA is TGTGCCTGGAGTGTAGAGAGTAGCAATCAGCCCCAGCATTTT.

V usage is TRBV28 and J usage is TRBJ1-2, with 7 bases fitting TRBD1. Germline V gene lookup returns CDR1 MDHEN and CDR2 SYDVKM. Trimming at V came to 4 bases and at J to 4 bases, leaving 6 bases not matched to a gene. CDR3 length equals 14 residues. CDR3 sequence (DNA): TGTGCCAGCAGTTCGGGACAGACCGGCTATGGCTACACCTTC. Amino acids: CASSSGQTGYGYTF.

The table lists this clone with a count of one. The gene calls are TRBV6-5 and TRBJ1-1; TRBD1 matches at 7 bases. The length of the CDR3 is 13 residues. The V and J ends lost 6 bases and 7 bases, in that order; junction bases with no gene match: 8. CDR1 and CDR2 from the germline V gene are MNHEY and SVGAGI. The CDR3 bases are TGTGCCAGCAGACAGGGGCTGGACAATGAAGCTTTCTTT. It yields the protein CASRQGLDNEAFF.

J is TRBJ1-2 and V is TRBV27, with D perhaps TRBD1 (6 bases). Per germline, CDR1 MNHEY and CDR2 SMNVEV (reference sequence). This CDR3 comprises 15 residues. V lost 6 bases and J lost 2, with 16 bases in between. The CDR3 nucleotides are TGTGCCAGCAGACGGACCGGACAGATGAACTATGGCTACACCTTC. Its protein is CASRRTGQMNYGYTF.

In its sample, this clone was seen a few times. J is TRBJ1-4 and V is TRBV2; no definite D call. The length of the CDR3 is 13 residues. Germline CDR1 is SNHLY and CDR2 is FYNNEI. V was clipped by 8 bases and J by 0 bases, with 7 bases between them. CDR3 DNA: TGTGCCAGCGTTCCCGCAACTAATGAAAAACTGTTTTTT. This codes for CASVPATNEKLFF.

This chain joins TRBV19 and TRBJ1-1; 9 bases align to TRBD1. This CDR3 comprises 13 residues. Germline lookup yields CDR1 LNHDA and CDR2 SQIVND (reference sequence). The V gene end was trimmed by 8 bases and the J gene end by 3 bases; junction bases not matched to a gene: 4. The CDR3 sequence: CASQGQGYTEAFF. CDR3 in DNA: TGTGCCAGTCAGGGACAGGGCTACACTGAAGCTTTCTTT.

The DNA for the CDR3 is TGTGCCAGCAGACGGTACTCTGGGGCCAACGTCCTGACTTTC. Translation gives CASRRYSGANVLTF. The chain has TRBV2 and TRBJ2-6; no clear D gene. The germline V and J ends were trimmed by 6 bases and 0 bases, with 6 bases remaining between them. This CDR3 is 14 amino acids long. Germline CDR1 and CDR2: SNHLY and FYNNEI.

This clone was recorded once. J is TRBJ1-4 and V is TRBV28, with 9 bases aligning to TRBD1. Trimming cost V 6 bases and J 7 bases; bases outside gene matches: 9. The CDR3 loop spans 15 amino acids. In germline, CDR1 is MDHEN, CDR2 SYDVKM. The CDR3: CASRTLQGAREKLFF. CDR3 DNA: TGTGCCAGCAGAACCTTACAGGGGGCGCGTGAAAAACTGTTTTTT.

This rearrangement joins TRBV5-5 to TRBJ2-1, with 12 bases that match TRBD2. Germline CDR1 and CDR2: SGHKS and YYEKEE (reference sequence). The V segment lost 4 bases and the J segment 10 bases; nucleotides outside the gene matches: 12. The CDR3 extends over 16 amino acids. The CDR3 DNA reads TGTGCCAGCAGCCCGACTAGCGGGAGTAATTGGGTAGAGCAGTTCTTC. Translation: CASSPTSGSNWVEQFF.

The chain joins TRBV4-2 to TRBJ1-5; D gene uncertain. The CDR3 totals 15 residues. Germline CDR1 reads LGHNA; CDR2 reads YNFKEQ. Trimming left V 4 bases short and J 4 bases short, with 14 bases between. The CDR3: CASSPGQRGNQPQHF. Here the CDR3 DNA reads TGTGCCAGCAGCCCTGGGCAACGGGGTAATCAGCCCCAGCATTTT.

This clone appeared once. V and J are TRBV20-1 and TRBJ2-5; D remains unclear. Looked up from germline, CDR1 is DFQATT and CDR2 is SNEGSKA (reference sequence). Trimming took 3 bases from V and 5 from J, leaving 19 bases between them. The CDR3 is made up of 15 amino acids. For the CDR3, the DNA is TGCAGTGCTAGTGCAGACCAGATAGACAACGAGACCCAGTACTTC. Amino acid sequence: CSASADQIDNETQYF.

This clone was picked up a small number of times. The J gene is TRBJ1-1, the V gene TRBV7-9; tentative D call: TRBD1 (6 bases). This CDR3 comprises 15 residues. The V gene lost 3 bases and the J gene lost 3 bases, with 14 bases spanning the gap. Per germline, CDR1 SEHNR and CDR2 FQNEAQ (reference sequence). The CDR3 sequence is CASSFLLRGHTEAFF. The CDR3 DNA is TGTGCCAGCAGCTTTCTCCTCAGGGGACACACTGAAGCTTTCTTT.

V gene TRBV7-2 combines with J gene TRBJ1-4; 9 positions agree with TRBD1. Trimming at V came to 2 bases and at J to 5 bases, leaving 6 bases not matched to a gene. Per germline, CDR1 SGHTA and CDR2 FQGNSA. CDR3 length equals 16 residues. CDR3 loop: CASSLSSGTGNEKLFF. CDR3 nucleotide sequence: TGTGCCAGCAGCTTATCTTCCGGGACAGGGAATGAAAAACTGTTTTTT.

The gene calls are TRBV19 and TRBJ2-3; possible D gene TRBD2, 6 bases. Germline CDR1 is LNHDA and CDR2 is SQIVND (reference sequence). The CDR3 extends over 13 amino acids. The ends were cut back, 6 bases at V and 5 bases at J, with 12 bases in the middle. The CDR3 region has the DNA TGTGCCAGTAGGATATTAGCGGAAGATACGCAGTATTTT. It specifies CASRILAEDTQYF.

This chain connects TRBV18 to TRBJ2-5; no clear D. This CDR3 is built from 14 residues. V lost 6 bases to trimming and J lost 5 bases, with 16 bases between them. The V gene's germline CDR1 is KGHSH and CDR2 LQKENI. The CDR3, as DNA: TGTGCCAGCTCCGACTCGACCCTCGCGGAGACCCAGTACTTC. Encoded protein: CASSDSTLAETQYF.

The V and J genes are TRBV5-4 and TRBJ2-3; 8 positions agree with TRBD2. CDR3 length: 17 amino acids. The V gene's germline CDR1 is SGHNT and CDR2 YYREEE (reference sequence). The J segment lost 3 bases and the V segment lost 6 bases, leaving 15 bases of the junction unmatched. The CDR3 DNA sequence: TGTGCCAGCATTCCGTATGGGGGCCGGGGGGGAACAGATACGCAGTATTTT. Its translation: CASIPYGGRGGTDTQYF.

This clone was seen a few times. The V and J genes are TRBV5-1 and TRBJ2-1, with a weak D call TRBD1 (7 bases). Germline-derived CDR1 and CDR2 are SGHRS and YFSETQ. This CDR3 spans 15 amino acids. Deletions cut 7 bases from V and 2 bases from J, with 16 bases between. The CDR3: CASRTAGGTYNEQFF. CDR3 sequence (DNA): TGCGCCAGCCGCACTGCAGGGGGGACCTACAATGAGCAGTTCTTC.